The 20 T cell receptor beta chains presented below share a single source sample, sequenced in a study of CD8 T cells in ankylosing spondylitis. TCRdb recomputed calls from the 5' RACE reads with MiXCR, one row per CDR3 protein. The table includes around 100,000 distinct CDR3 sequences, 24% detected once. Sequencing used synovial fluid, either unsorted or a sorted T cell fraction (not recorded which). The receptors originated from a male donor with ankylosing spondylitis.

This sequence joins TRBV6-1 and TRBJ1-5; 9 bases align to TRBD1. The CDR3 totals 15 residues. V trimming: 5 bases; J trimming: 3 bases; junction bases outside the gene matches: 5. The germline V gene encodes CDR1 MNHNS and CDR2 SASEGT. The CDR3 protein is CASSTRDRANQPQHF. In nucleotides, the CDR3 is TGTGCCAGCAGTACCCGGGACAGGGCCAATCAGCCCCAGCATTTT.

The sample holds many counts of this clonotype. The chain has TRBV3-1 and TRBJ1-6, with D hard to call. Deletions cut 2 bases from V and 10 bases from J, with 12 bases between. The CDR3 consists of 14 residues. Germline lookup yields CDR1 LGHDT and CDR2 YNNKEL (reference sequence). As DNA, the CDR3 is TGTGCCAGCAGCCAATCGGACGGAGGGTCACCCCTCCACTTT. Its translation: CASSQSDGGSPLHF.

The J gene is TRBJ1-2, the V gene TRBV27, with D possibly matching TRBD1 (5 bases). The germline V gene encodes CDR1 MNHEY and CDR2 SMNVEV (reference sequence). The CDR3 extends over 14 amino acids. V was pared by 6 bases and J by 4 bases, with 15 bases between. CDR3 in amino acids: CASRSQGEIYGYTF. The CDR3 DNA reads TGTGCCAGCAGGTCCCAAGGGGAAATCTATGGCTACACCTTC.

This clonotype was seen only a few times. This chain connects TRBV19 to TRBJ2-2; 9 nucleotides match TRBD1. CDR1 LNHDA and CDR2 SQIVND come from the germline V gene (reference sequence). V lost 0 bases, J lost 7 bases, and 6 bases stayed unmatched. The CDR3 runs 16 residues. CDR3 in DNA: TGTGCCAGTAGTATAGATGGGGGACAGGGTAGCGGGGAGCTGTTTTTT. This gives the protein CASSIDGGQGSGELFF.

This clonotype occurred a few times. The genes are TRBV20-1 and TRBJ1-5; D unclear. This CDR3 is built from 14 residues. V lost 6 bases, J lost 0 bases, and 12 bases lay in between. Germline V gene sequence: CDR1 DFQATT, CDR2 SNEGSKA (reference sequence). The CDR3 nucleotides read TGCAGTGCATCGGACGGGATTAGCAATCAGCCCCAGCATTTT. It translates to CSASDGISNQPQHF.

The J gene is TRBJ2-1, the V gene TRBV7-2; possibly TRBD1 or TRBD2 for D (5 bases each). The germline V and J ends were trimmed by 1 base and 7 bases, with 14 bases remaining between them. The germline gives CDR1 SGHTA, CDR2 FQGNSA. This CDR3 comprises 15 residues. For the CDR3, the DNA is TGTGCCAGCAGCTTAGGAGGGGCCCTTGGTAATGAGCAGTTCTTC. Its protein is CASSLGGALGNEQFF.

The chain employs TRBV5-8 and TRBJ2-2; D ambiguous. Germline V gene sequence: CDR1 SGHTS, CDR2 YDEGEE. This CDR3 comprises 13 residues. The V end lost 7 bases, the J end lost 1 base, and 8 bases lay between the germline ends. Here the CDR3 DNA reads TGTGCCAGCGGGGTGCTGAACACCGGGGAGCTGTTTTTT. Protein sequence: CASGVLNTGELFF.

V and J are TRBV5-1 and TRBJ2-7, with 7 bases fitting TRBD2. The length of the CDR3 is 15 residues. Germline loops: CDR1 SGHRS, CDR2 YFSETQ. The V gene end was trimmed by 0 bases and the J gene end by 6 bases; junction bases not matched to a gene: 9. The CDR3 loop reads CASSLGTRPIGEQYF. The CDR3, as DNA: TGCGCCAGCAGCTTGGGGACTAGGCCCATTGGCGAGCAGTACTTC.

This clonotype came up a few times. This chain joins TRBV11-3 and TRBJ2-1; D remains ambiguous. V was clipped by 0 bases and J by 6 bases, with 9 bases between them. The CDR3 is 14 residues long. Germline V CDR1 and CDR2: SGHNT, YENEEA. CDR3 protein: CASSLEASPNEQFF. CDR3 nucleotide sequence: TGTGCCAGCAGCTTAGAAGCCAGTCCCAATGAGCAGTTCTTC. Full variable domain (remainder filled in from reference TRBV11-3 and TRBJ2-1): EAGVVQSPRYKIIEKKQPVAFWCNPISGHNTLYWYLQNLGQGPELLIRYENEEAVDDSQLPKDRFSAERLKGVDSTLKIQPAELGDSAVYLCASSLEASPNEQFFGPGTRLTVL.

The J gene is TRBJ1-1, the V gene TRBV12-3 or TRBV12-4; weak D call: TRBD1 (6 bases). The V end lost 6 bases, the J end lost 3 bases, and 14 bases lay between the germline ends. The CDR3 extends over 14 amino acids. This chain's CDR3 is CASSGEGHYTEAFF. DNA for the CDR3: TGTGCCAGCAGCGGGGAGGGACACTACACTGAAGCTTTCTTT.

CDR3 sequence (DNA): TGTGCCAGCTCACTAACCCTGTCCTACGAGCAGTACTTC. Residues: CASSLTLSYEQYF. The chain combines TRBV18 with TRBJ2-7, with no clear D. The germline V gene encodes CDR1 KGHSH and CDR2 LQKENI. V was pared by 4 bases and J by 1 base, with 8 bases between. The CDR3 spans 13 residues.

This clonotype turned up a few times. The chain is built from TRBV18 and TRBJ2-1; 7 bases line up with TRBD2. The CDR3 totals 16 residues. Germline CDR1 and CDR2: KGHSH and LQKENI. J was trimmed by 7 bases and V by 1 base; bases with no gene match: 10. CDR3 DNA: TGTGCCAGCTCACCACAAGAGGGAGGGCGTGAGAATGAGCAGTTCTTC. Its translation is CASSPQEGGRENEQFF.

This clonotype was detected a few times. The CDR3 DNA reads TGCAGCGTTGAACCGCGGGGGTACCGCACCCAGTACTTC. Its protein product is CSVEPRGYRTQYF. This sequence joins TRBV29-1 and TRBJ2-5, with TRBD2 matching over 7 bases. Unmatched junction bases numbered 8, after V lost 2 bases and J lost 8 bases. Germline CDR1 SQVTM, CDR2 ANQGSEA. The CDR3 spans 13 residues. The full variable domain, its missing parts supplied by reference TRBV29-1 and TRBJ2-5, is SAVISQKPSRDICQRGTSLTIQCQVDSQVTMMFWYRQQPGQSLTLIATANQGSEATYESGFVIDKFPISRPNLTFSTLTVSNMSPEDSSIYLCSVEPRGYRTQYFGPGTRLLVL.

The chain joins TRBV10-3 to TRBJ2-1; no reliable D call. Trimming took off 8 bases at V and 6 bases at J, with 14 bases between the two ends. Germline CDR1 ENHRY, CDR2 SYGVKD. There are 13 residues in the CDR3. In nucleotides, the CDR3 is TGTGCCATCGCCCCTCCTACGGTCAATGAGCAGTTCTTC. This gives the protein CAIAPPTVNEQFF.

This clonotype is labeled medium-sized (0.01 to 0.1%). The rearrangement uses TRBV4-1 and TRBJ1-2; D gene unclear. The germline CDR1 and CDR2 sequences are MGHRA and YSYEKL. Trimming pared 0 bases from V and 8 bases from J, leaving 19 bases between. The CDR3 has 16 amino acids. The DNA of the CDR3 is TGCGCCAGCAGCCAAGATAGGGCATCCCCCGGCTCGGGCTACACCTTC. It specifies CASSQDRASPGSGYTF.

The V gene is TRBV29-1, the J gene TRBJ2-3; D is uncertain. The germline V and J ends were trimmed by 6 bases and 0 bases, with 13 bases remaining between them. Germline values: CDR1 SQVTM, CDR2 ANQGSEA. This CDR3 region has 14 residues. The CDR3 DNA reads TGCAGCGTCTCCGAGCAGCTTAGCACAGATACGCAGTATTTT. The encoded protein is CSVSEQLSTDTQYF.

Only a few counts were recorded for this clonotype. The chain employs TRBV9 and TRBJ2-1; D call uncertain. Trimming took off 0 bases at V and 3 bases at J, with 13 bases between the two ends. This CDR3 contains 16 residues. Germline V gives CDR1 SGDLS, CDR2 YYNGEE. CDR3 in DNA: TGTGCCAGCAGCGTAGGATCGGCAGGAATCTACAATGAGCAGTTCTTC. Amino acid sequence: CASSVGSAGIYNEQFF.

This clonotype was counted many times. The gene calls are TRBV11-2 and TRBJ2-1, with D possibly being TRBD2 (5 bases). The germline V gene encodes CDR1 SGHAT and CDR2 FQNNGV. This CDR3 is built from 13 residues. V was shortened by 5 bases and J by 9 bases, with 14 bases between the two germline ends. CDR3 sequence reads: CASSPAVGVEQFF. The CDR3 DNA is TGTGCCAGCAGCCCGGCGGTCGGGGTTGAGCAGTTCTTC.

The V gene is TRBV6-2 or TRBV6-3, the J gene TRBJ2-7, with D possibly TRBD1 on 6 matching bases. The CDR3 runs to 14 residues. The V gene's germline CDR1 is MNHEY and CDR2 SVGEGT. Trimming left V 2 bases short and J 6 bases short, with 14 bases between. CDR3 DNA: TGTGCCAGCAGTTACGACAGGTCGTTATCCGAGCAGTACGTC. It is translated as CASSYDRSLSEQYV.

This chain links TRBV5-1 with TRBJ1-3; D call uncertain. Germline V gives CDR1 SGHRS, CDR2 YFSETQ. V lost 0 bases and J lost 7, with 11 bases in between. This CDR3 comprises 14 residues. The CDR3 DNA follows: TGCGCCAGCAGCTTGGGCGAGACCCGGAACACCATATATTTT. Translating it yields CASSLGETRNTIYF.